The present TCR beta chain was sequenced within a study of PD-L1 blockade in urothelial cancer. About the research overall: Administration of atezolizumab to patients began around 2014, at 1,200 mg intravenously every 3 weeks. Counts from blood samples showed a median of 141,255 T cells.

Time point given: pretreatment peripheral blood. The CDR3 runs 14 residues. V gave up 3 bases and J gave up 4 bases; unmatched junction bases: 4. The germline gives CDR1 ENHRY, CDR2 SYGVKD. The authors spiked synthetic TCR analog templates into each PCR. Libraries were prepared by immunoSEQ multiplex PCR; TCRdb keeps only in-frame clonotypes and omits some of them. The repertoire holds 85,000 to 95,000 clones, with about 90% as singletons. The input for sequencing was PBMCs, taken around atezolizumab (anti-PD-L1) treatment. The TCR sequence derives from a woman of 80 years or more with urothelial cancer. The rearrangement links TRBV10-3 to TRBJ2-3; the match to TRBD1 covers 7 bases. In nucleotides, the CDR3 is TGTGCCATCAGTGAAAGAGGGGGCCCAGATACGCAGTATTTT. Translating gives CAISERGGPDTQYF.